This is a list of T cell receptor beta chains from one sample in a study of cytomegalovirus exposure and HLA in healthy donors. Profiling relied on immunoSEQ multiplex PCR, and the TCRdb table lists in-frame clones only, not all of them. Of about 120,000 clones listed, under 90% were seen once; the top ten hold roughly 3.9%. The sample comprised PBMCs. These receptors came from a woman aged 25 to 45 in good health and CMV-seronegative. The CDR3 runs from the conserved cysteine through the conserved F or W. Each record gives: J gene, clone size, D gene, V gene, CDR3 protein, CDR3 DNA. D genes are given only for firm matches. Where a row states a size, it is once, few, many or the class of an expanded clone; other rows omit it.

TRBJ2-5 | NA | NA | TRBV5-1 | CASSLLGTQQETQYF | TGCGCCAGCAGCTTGCTTGGGACACAGCAAGAGACCCAGTACTTC
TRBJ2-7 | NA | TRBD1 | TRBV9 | CASSVSQGADYEQYF | TGTGCCAGCAGCGTAAGCCAGGGGGCAGACTACGAGCAGTACTTC
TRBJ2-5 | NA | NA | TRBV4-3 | CASSQGARGGETQYF | TGCGCCAGCAGCCAAGGTGCTAGGGGGGGGGAGACCCAGTACTTC
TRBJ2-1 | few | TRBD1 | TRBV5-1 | CASSSAGGNEQFF | TGCGCCAGCAGTTCTGCAGGGGGTAATGAGCAGTTCTTC
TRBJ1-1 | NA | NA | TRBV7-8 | CASSPRQVNTEAFF | TGTGCCAGCAGCCCAAGACAGGTTAACACTGAAGCTTTCTTT
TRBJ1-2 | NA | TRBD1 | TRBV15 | CATSTESPGGYGYTF | TGTGCCACCAGCACTGAGTCCCCAGGGGGATATGGCTACACCTTC
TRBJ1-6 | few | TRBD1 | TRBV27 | CASSSAGQGDNSPLHF | TGTGCCAGCAGTTCCGCGGGGCAGGGGGATAATTCACCCCTCCACTTT
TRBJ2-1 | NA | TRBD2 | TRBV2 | CASSEAGLAVYNEQFF | TGTGCCAGCAGTGAAGCGGGACTAGCGGTCTACAATGAGCAGTTCTTC
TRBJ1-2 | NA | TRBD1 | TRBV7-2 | CASSVDRVYGYTF | TGTGCCAGCAGCGTCGACAGGGTCTATGGCTACACCTTC
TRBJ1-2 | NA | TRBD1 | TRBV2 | CASSERTGDYGYTF | TGTGCCAGCAGTGAGAGGACAGGGGACTATGGCTACACCTTC
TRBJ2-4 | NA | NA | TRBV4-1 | CASSQPVSKNIQYF | TGCGCCAGCAGCCAGCCAGTGTCCAAAAACATTCAGTACTTC
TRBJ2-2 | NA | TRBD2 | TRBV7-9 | CASSSPPAGENTGELFF | TGTGCCAGCAGCTCCCCCCCCGCGGGAGAGAACACCGGGGAGCTGTTTTTT
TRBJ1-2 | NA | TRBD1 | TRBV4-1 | CASSSPGQNYGYTF | TGCGCCAGCAGTAGTCCGGGACAGAACTATGGCTACACCTTC